These 22 T cell receptor beta chains originate from one sample sequenced in a study of T cells in Graves' hyperthyroidism and ophthalmopathy (dated by TCRdb to the late 2010s). Library method: multiplex PCR. Sequencing relied on an Illumina HiSeq 2000. The TCR beta CDR3 regions were amplified from RNA transcripts. The TCR CDR3 was subjected to a first round of RT-PCR using the HTBI primer set and the Qiagen OneStep RT-PCR kit. TCRdb handled the public reads itself, with Q25 trimming in fastp and clone calling in MiXCR, and kept productive beta chains. Identical CDR3 protein sequences are pooled into one entry, listed with their most common genes and DNA. This sample gives approximately 400,000 distinct CDR3 sequences in total; around 14% of them show up just once. About 11% of the sample goes to the ten largest clones. Sequencing was performed on blood. Receptors originate from a woman aged 60-70 years with Graves' hyperthyroidism.

This clonotype was counted between two and nine times. The rearrangement uses TRBV20-1 and TRBJ1-6; a possible D gene is TRBD1 (6 bases). This CDR3 region has 16 residues. Germline V gene sequence: CDR1 DFQATT, CDR2 SNEGSKA (reference sequence). The V end lost 3 bases, the J end lost 1 base, and 13 bases lay between the germline ends. The CDR3 loop reads CSARPEGESYNSPLHF. DNA of the CDR3: TGCAGTGCTAGGCCGGAGGGGGAATCCTATAATTCACCCCTCCACTTT.

V and J are TRBV6-1 and TRBJ2-1, with 10 bases fitting TRBD1. Trimming removed 5 bases from V and 7 bases from J; junction bases left unmatched: 11. The CDR3 runs 16 residues. Germline CDR1 MNHNS, CDR2 SASEGT. The CDR3 coding sequence is TGTGCCAGCAGTATCGACCCGGGACAGGGGATGAATGAGCAGTTCTTC. The encoded protein is CASSIDPGQGMNEQFF.

This clonotype was detected many times. The chain couples TRBV5-1 to TRBJ2-1; no clear D gene. The CDR3 loop spans 14 amino acids. V was pared by 1 base and J by 1 base, with 6 bases between. The germline gives CDR1 SGHRS, CDR2 YFSETQ. CDR3 residues: CASSLRLSYNEQFF. As DNA, the CDR3 is TGCGCCAGCAGCTTGCGGCTATCCTACAATGAGCAGTTCTTC.

The rearrangement links TRBV4-1 to TRBJ1-6; no reliable D call. The CDR3 covers 12 residues. Germline-derived CDR1 and CDR2 are MGHRA and YSYEKL. Trimming removed 3 bases from V and 8 bases from J, with 5 bases in between. The CDR3 region is CASSHLYSPLHF. CDR3 coding DNA: TGCGCCAGCAGCCACCTCTATTCACCCCTCCACTTT.

A remark on this clonotype: The junction departs from germline at one end; a sequencing error may be responsible. The J gene is TRBJ1-1, the V gene TRBV5-1; D possibly corresponds to TRBD1 (5 bases). CDR1 SGHRS and CDR2 YFSETQ come from the germline V gene. There are 14 residues in the CDR3. The CDR3 DNA sequence: TGTGCCAGCAGCAGGGTATGGGGAGGGACTGAAGCTTTCTTT. Its protein product is CASSRVWGGTEAFF.

This clonotype was found many times. V usage is TRBV2 and J usage is TRBJ1-2; D is uncertain. The V end lost 10 bases, the J end lost 4 bases, and 16 bases lay between the germline ends. The CDR3 is 13 amino acids. Germline V gene data show CDR1 as SNHLY and CDR2 as FYNNEI. The CDR3 nucleotides are TGTGCCACCTTACCGGAGGGTGGCTATGGCTACACCTTC. Translation gives CATLPEGGYGYTF.

This clonotype was observed many times. The rearrangement links TRBV5-1 to TRBJ1-1, with 7 bases fitting TRBD1. CDR1 SGHRS and CDR2 YFSETQ come from the germline V gene. The trim removed 9 bases at V and 4 bases at J, leaving 9 bases unmatched. The CDR3 sequence is 13 residues long. The CDR3 coding sequence is TGCGCCACCACAGGGGACGGGGCCACTGAAGCTTTCTTT. Translated: CATTGDGATEAFF.

This clonotype has just one count. This chain links TRBV5-1 with TRBJ2-1; D may match TRBD1 or TRBD2 (6 bases each). Between the trimmed V and J ends, which lost 0 bases and 13 bases, there was a span of 14 bases. Germline CDR1 reads SGHRS; CDR2 reads YFSETQ. This CDR3 contains 13 residues. Here the CDR3 reads CASSLAGLGGQFF. The DNA for the CDR3 is TGCGCCAGCAGCTTGGCGGGACTTGGGGGCCAGTTCTTC.

This clonotype was counted ten times or more. The rearrangement links TRBV11-3 to TRBJ1-6; D remains unclear. V was cut by 1 base and J by 9 bases, with 10 bases left in between. The CDR3 length is 14 residues. Germline lookup yields CDR1 SGHNT and CDR2 YENEEA. CDR3 sequence reads: CASSLVRGGSPLHF. DNA for the CDR3: TGTGCCAGCAGCTTAGTCAGAGGAGGTTCACCCCTCCACTTT.

J is TRBJ2-1 and V is TRBV2, with D perhaps TRBD2 (6 bases). Germline V gene data show CDR1 as SNHLY and CDR2 as FYNNEI. The CDR3 is 13 amino acids. Between the trimmed V and J ends, which lost 2 bases and 16 bases, there was a span of 18 bases. The DNA of the CDR3 is TGTGCCAGCAGTGAATGGGGGGACGTCCGGAACTTCTTC. Protein product: CASSEWGDVRNFF.

In this sample, this clonotype turned up many times. The CDR3 region is CATSDLGGETQYF. CDR3 bases: TGTGCCACCAGTGATTTGGGGGGAGAGACCCAGTACTTC. This chain links TRBV24-1 with TRBJ2-5; D tentatively reads TRBD1 or TRBD2 (5 bases each). The CDR3 consists of 13 residues. The V and J ends lost 0 bases and 4 bases respectively, with 5 bases between them. Germline V CDR1 and CDR2: KGHDR, SFDVKD.

This clonotype was counted many times. V usage is TRBV6-2 or TRBV6-3 and J usage is TRBJ2-7, with D perhaps TRBD1 or TRBD2 (5 bases each). Germline-derived CDR1 and CDR2 are MNHEY and SVGEGT. CDR3 length: 13 residues. The V and J ends lost 5 bases and 1 base respectively, with 9 bases between them. The CDR3, as DNA: TGTGCCAGCAGTGGGACGGCATCCTACGAGCAGTACTTC. Translation gives CASSGTASYEQYF.

On this clonotype: A much more abundant neighbour one base away suggests this may be a read error. The chain employs TRBV19 and TRBJ1-3; D is unclear. V shed 1 base and J shed 8 bases, with 15 bases lying between them. Germline assignment: CDR1 LNHDA and CDR2 SQIVND (reference sequence). This CDR3 is 15 amino acids long. The CDR3 sequence: CASSIAGSAGDTIYF. Here the CDR3 DNA reads TGTGCCAGTAGTATAGCCGGGAGTGCAGGAGACACCATATATTTT.

This clonotype was counted at least ten times. This chain links TRBV18 with TRBJ2-7; possible D gene TRBD2, 5 bases. The CDR3 is 14 amino acids. V was cut by 3 bases and J by 0 bases, with 9 bases left in between. The V gene's germline CDR1 is KGHSH and CDR2 LQKENI. This CDR3 reads CASSPDSGSYEQYF. The CDR3 coding sequence is TGTGCCAGCTCACCGGACTCGGGCTCCTACGAGCAGTACTTC.

The gene calls are TRBV5-1 and TRBJ1-4, with unresolved D. The CDR3 consists of 15 residues. Germline V CDR1 and CDR2: SGHRS, YFSETQ. V dropped 0 bases and J dropped 8 bases, with 14 bases sitting between them. The CDR3 protein is CASSLEAGSREKLFF. Written as DNA, the CDR3 is TGCGCCAGCAGCTTGGAGGCAGGCTCTCGGGAAAAACTGTTTTTT.

This clonotype has at least ten counts. The genes are TRBV12-3 or TRBV12-4 and TRBJ2-4, with unresolved D. This CDR3 has 11 residues. V was shortened by 4 bases and J by 4 bases, with 2 bases between the two germline ends. This CDR3 reads CASSSKNIQYF. The DNA for the CDR3 is TGTGCCAGCAGTTCTAAAAACATTCAGTACTTC.

This clonotype was seen repeatedly, ten times or more. Here the CDR3 reads CASSQDPTGPLSGNTEAFF. Here the CDR3 DNA reads TGTGCCAGCAGCCAAGATCCGACAGGGCCTCTTTCAGGGAACACTGAAGCTTTCTTT. The genes are TRBV14 and TRBJ1-1; 7 positions match TRBD1. The CDR3 is 19 amino acids. Germline assignment: CDR1 SGHDN and CDR2 FVKESK. Trimming took 0 bases from V and 1 from J; bases not matched to a gene: 14.

This chain uses TRBV10-2 with TRBJ2-5; TRBD2 matches at 13 bases. Germline V CDR1 and CDR2: WSHSY, SAAADI. Trimming cost V 4 bases and J 6 bases; bases outside gene matches: 5. CDR3 length equals 15 residues. CDR3 loop: CASSAGTSGVKTQYF. The CDR3, as DNA: TGCGCCAGCAGTGCAGGGACTAGCGGGGTGAAGACCCAGTACTTC.

This clonotype showed up many times. The J gene is TRBJ2-7, the V gene TRBV2; TRBD2 might be the D (5 bases). CDR1 is SNHLY and CDR2 is FYNNEI in the germline V gene. The germline V and J ends were trimmed by 7 bases and 4 bases, with 14 bases remaining between them. The CDR3 consists of 13 residues. CDR3 residues: CASKLGAGYEQYF. The CDR3 DNA reads TGTGCCAGCAAATTGGGAGCTGGTTACGAGCAGTACTTC.

Ten or more counts support this clonotype. This chain connects TRBV11-2 to TRBJ1-2; no reliable D call. V was cut by 5 bases and J by 5 bases, with 12 bases left in between. Germline CDR1 SGHAT, CDR2 FQNNGV. The CDR3 is 13 amino acids. CDR3 amino acids: CASSAQTSYGYTF. In DNA, the CDR3 is TGTGCCAGCAGCGCTCAAACCTCATATGGCTACACCTTC.

The genes are TRBV28 and TRBJ2-1, with TRBD2 as a possible D gene (5 bases). The germline CDR1 and CDR2 sequences are MDHEN and SYDVKM. The length of the CDR3 is 12 residues. Trimming took off 5 bases at V and 9 bases at J, with 11 bases between the two ends. The CDR3 sequence: CASSQTRSEQFF. In nucleotides, the CDR3 is TGTGCCAGCAGTCAAACTAGATCTGAGCAGTTCTTC. The complete variable domain, with remaining parts taken from reference TRBV28 and TRBJ2-1, reads DVKVTQSSRYLVKRTGEKVFLECVQDMDHENMFWYRQDPGLGLRLIYFSYDVKMKEKGDIPEGYSVSREKKERFSLILESASTNQTSMYLCASSQTRSEQFFGPGTRLTVL.

This clonotype showed up just a few times. This sequence joins TRBV14 and TRBJ2-1; 10 bases line up with TRBD2. The CDR3 totals 18 residues. The V and J ends lost 4 bases and 0 bases, in that order; junction bases with no gene match: 9. CDR1 is SGHDN, CDR2 FVKESK, per germline. CDR3 loop: CASSRYPGLAPSYNEQFF. In nucleotides, the CDR3 is TGTGCCAGCAGCCGCTACCCGGGACTAGCGCCCTCCTACAATGAGCAGTTCTTC.